The 3 T cell receptor beta chains in this list originate from one sample, sequenced in a study of Graves' ophthalmopathy and Graves' hyperthyroidism. Amplification from RNA transcripts yielded the TCR beta CDR3 regions. An opening RT-PCR round employed HTBI primers and preceded a second-round multiplex PCR. A single record per CDR3 protein comes from TCRdb applying MiXCR to the multiplex PCR reads. The sample lists a few hundred thousand distinct CDR3 sequences, about 18% occurring once. The sample was peripheral blood. The receptors shown here come from a woman under 30 with Graves' ophthalmopathy.

This clonotype has a count of ten or more. The chain combines TRBV27 with TRBJ2-2, with D possibly TRBD2 on 6 matching bases. Germline V lookup: CDR1 MNHEY, CDR2 SMNVEV (reference sequence). Trimming shortened V by 0 bases and J by 2 bases, and 10 bases separated the two germline ends. The CDR3 sequence is 16 residues long. The CDR3 DNA reads as TGTGCCAGCAGTTTATCGAGGCGGGGTAACACCGGGGAGCTGTTTTTT. Its protein is CASSLSRRGNTGELFF.

A word on this clonotype: This sequence may be a read error, since a much larger clone differs from it by one base. The chain has TRBV9 and TRBJ1-1; D gene unclear. CDR3 length: 14 amino acids. Germline V CDR1 and CDR2: SGDLS, YYNGEE. V lost 3 bases to trimming and J lost 3 bases, with 12 bases between them. Written as DNA, the CDR3 is TGTGCCAGCAGCGCAAATTCTGGGGACACTGAAGCTTTCTTT. Its translation: CASSANSGDTEAFF.

This clonotype was found many times. The chain is built from TRBV5-1 and TRBJ2-7; 7 nucleotides line up with TRBD1. The CDR3 contains 16 residues. Per the germline V gene, CDR1 is SGHRS and CDR2 is YFSETQ. The V and J ends lost 3 bases and 1 base, in that order; junction bases with no gene match: 10. In nucleotides, the CDR3 is TGCGCCAGCAGCTGGGACCGGGACAGAAAATCCTACGAGCAGTACTTC. It specifies CASSWDRDRKSYEQYF.